The entry below gives a single T cell receptor (beta chain) sequence along with its context. There is no known antigen for this receptor. For every CD8+ T cell subset, over 250,000 cells were flow-sorted straight into RLT lysis buffer, and each subset was sorted in triplicate. To keep memory contaminants out, a stringent definition of naive CD8+ T cells was applied: CD45RO-CCR7+CD27+CD95-. Peripheral blood mononuclear cells were isolated from buffy coats using standard density gradient centrifugation. A FACSAria III was used to flow-sort naive CXCR3-negative and CXCR3-positive CD8+ T cells. Total RNA was extracted from sorted cells with an RNeasy Mini Kit. TCRdb shows the sequencer as NextSeq 550. The Human TCR Profiling Kit (MiLaboratory) was used to make UMI-labeled 5' RACE TRB cDNA libraries. cDNA synthesis used the entire amount of extracted RNA, and PCR amplification then used the entire amount of cDNA produced. Libraries were prepared in parallel with an identical number of PCR cycles. The authors' analysis ran thus. With a requirement of at least two reads per UMI, MIGEC and MiXCR extracted about 50,000 +/- 10,000 unique UMI-labeled TRB cDNA molecules per library. On average, each library contained approximately 40,000 +/- 10,000 functional in-frame TRB CDR3 nucleotide clonotypes without stop codons. Diversity metrics, including normalized Shannon-Wiener and Chao1, were computed in VDJtools after downsampling to 5000 UMI-labeled TRB molecules per sample. VDJtools was used to calculate clonotype-size-weighted physicochemical properties of the central five CDR3 residues, namely interaction energy, strength, volume and Kidera factor 4. TCRdb reprocessed the reads and lists each CDR3 protein sequence as a single entry, with no DNA. The V and J calls and clone size come from TCRdb's table, not from the authors' own analysis. The sample table holds more than 75,000 distinct CDR3 sequences. Approximately 0.67% of the sample is taken by the ten largest.

CDR1 and CDR2, looked up from the germline V gene, are SGHVS and FQNEAQ. CDR3 length: 16 amino acids, cysteine to phenylalanine. The protein alone is recorded here. These data belong to a study of CXCR3-negative and CXCR3-positive naive CD8 T cells (dated by TCRdb to about 2019). For the study in its entirety: In total, approximately 130 million TRB reads were obtained, or roughly 1.5 +/- 0.3 million reads per library. Data from 11 donors, pooled across two independent experiments, went into the diversity and physicochemical repertoire analyses. The TRBV-TRBJ cluster analysis covered naive subsets from 5 or 6 donors and memory cells from 3 donors. Summary of the overall study and its limitations: Compared with CXCR3-negative naive cells, CXCR3-positive naive cells had TRB CDR3s with higher hydrophobicity (lower Kidera factor 4), lower energy, and higher strength and volume indices. Comparably high repertoire diversity was found in both naive subsets, whereas much lower repertoire diversity was found in memory CD8+ T cells. CXCR3 expression partially decreased after cryopreservation, so most assays used freshly isolated PBMCs. Because surface CD5, which is linked to self-reactivity in mice, was comparable between the naive subsets, TCR interaction strength was also inferred from the physicochemical properties of TRB CDR3s. Within the same donor, TRBV-TRBJ usage looked similar between naive CXCR3-negative and CXCR3-positive cells, but memory cells had distinct patterns.

The chain employs TRBV7-8 and TRBJ2-5. The clonotype was recovered from a human donor in good health. Some clones in this sample may be carry-over from other donors' samples. Sequencing used naive CXCR3+ CD8+ T cells from blood. In the paper's terms, the cell subset or site label means: CD45RO-CCR7+CD27+CD95- naive CD8+ T cells expressing CXCR3 (TNR3+). The CDR3 region: CASSFSWVSLQETQYF.